A selection of T cell receptor beta chains follows, all from one sample in a study of T cells in Graves' hyperthyroidism and ophthalmopathy. One entry per CDR3 protein results from TCRdb running MiXCR on the multiplex PCR reads. The data contain 500,000 to 600,000 distinct CDR3 sequences, roughly 17% of them seen just once; the ten biggest clones take up more than 15%. Sequenced input: blood. The receptors derive from a young woman with Graves' hyperthyroidism. Each CDR3 is given with its conserved first and last residue. D genes are given only for firm matches. Expanded clones get a size class; other rows say once, few or many, or leave the size out.

V,J,size,D,length,DNA,CDR3
TRBV5-6,TRBJ2-7,few,.,13,TGTGCCAGCAGCTTGATCCAGGCCTACGAGCAGTACTTC,CASSLIQAYEQYF
TRBV27,TRBJ2-2,few,TRBD2,16,TGTGCCAGCAGTTTATCCGGACTAGCGGGAACCGGGGAGCTGTTTTTT,CASSLSGLAGTGELFF
TRBV28,TRBJ2-3,many,TRBD2,19,TGTGCCAGCAGTCCAACGGGACTAGCGGGAGGGCCGGGCACAGATACGCAGTATTTT,CASSPTGLAGGPGTDTQYF
TRBV9,TRBJ2-3,few,TRBD1,16,TGTGCCAGCAGCGTATTGGGACAGGGAGAGACAGATACGCAGTATTTT,CASSVLGQGETDTQYF
TRBV12-3/TRBV12-4,TRBJ1-5,.,.,19,.,CASSSGQGRGGYSNQPQHF
TRBV5-8,TRBJ2-5,.,TRBD1,12,TGTGCCAGCAGGGAACCCGGGACAGGGGAATACTTC,CASREPGTGEYF
TRBV15,TRBJ1-2,.,.,15,TGTGCCACCAGCAGAGAGTCTCAAGCTAACTATGGCTACACCTTC,CATSRESQANYGYTF
TRBV13,TRBJ2-7,many,TRBD2,15,TGTGCCAGCAGCACCCGACTAGCGGGCTCCTACGAGCAGTACTTC,CASSTRLAGSYEQYF
TRBV12-3/TRBV12-4,TRBJ2-3,.,.,13,TGTGCCACGATTCGGCGGGCGGCCGATACGCAGTATTTT,CATIRRAADTQYF
TRBV4-2,TRBJ2-7,few,TRBD2,15,TGTGCCAGCAGCCAAGTGGCTAGCGGGGGCTACGAGCAGTACTTC,CASSQVASGGYEQYF
TRBV27,TRBJ1-1,many,.,16,TGTGCCAGCAGTCCTCACATCGACAGCCGCTACACTGAAGCTTTCTTT,CASSPHIDSRYTEAFF
TRBV28,TRBJ2-1,.,.,16,TGTGCCAGCAGTCCCCCCCCTGCCGGGCCCTACAATGAGCAGTTCTTC,CASSPPPAGPYNEQFF
TRBV6-1,TRBJ2-3,few,TRBD2,16,TGTGCCAGCAGTGAAGGGGCGGGAGGGGGAGGAGATACGCAGTATTTT,CASSEGAGGGGDTQYF
TRBV6-1,TRBJ2-7,few,TRBD2,15,TGTGCCGGCAGTGAGGTCTCAGCGGGAGCTGGGGAGCAGTACTTC,CAGSEVSAGAGEQYF
TRBV7-2,TRBJ1-2,.,.,17,TGTGCCAGCAGCTTACTCAGGGACTCTTACTCCAACTATGGCTACACCTTC,CASSLLRDSYSNYGYTF
TRBV6-1,TRBJ2-1,.,TRBD2,15,TGTGCCAGCAGTGGAGGGACTAGCGGGGGAATTGAGCAGTTCTTC,CASSGGTSGGIEQFF
TRBV7-2,TRBJ1-6,.,.,16,TGTGCCAGCAGCTTCGCCCGGACAGTTTATAATTCACCCCTCCACTTT,CASSFARTVYNSPLHF
TRBV6-2/TRBV6-3,TRBJ1-1,.,.,12,TGTGCCACCCAAGAACAGAACACTGAAGCTTTCTTT,CATQEQNTEAFF
TRBV9,TRBJ2-1,few,TRBD2,16,TGTGCCAGCAGCTCGAGCGGGGGGTTCACCTACAATGAGCAGTTCTTC,CASSSSGGFTYNEQFF
TRBV10-1,TRBJ1-2,many,TRBD1,13,TGCGCCAGCAGCCCGGACAGGATCATTGGCTACACCTTC,CASSPDRIIGYTF
TRBV9,TRBJ2-7,few,TRBD2,17,TGTGCCAGCAGCGAAGGGACTAGCGGGAAGGCGTACTACGAGCAGTACTTC,CASSEGTSGKAYYEQYF
TRBV2,TRBJ1-1,many,.,17,TGTGCCAGCAGTGTTCAGCGGGGGGAAGATAAGAACACTGAAGCTTTCTTT,CASSVQRGEDKNTEAFF
TRBV28,TRBJ1-6,few,.,14,TGTGCCAGCAGTTTTGGGGGGGAAGGTTCACCCCTCCACTTT,CASSFGGEGSPLHF
TRBV4-2,TRBJ2-7,many,TRBD2,15,TGTGCCAGCACCCGCGCCGCTAGCGGGTCATCCGAGCAGTACTTC,CASTRAASGSSEQYF
TRBV6-1,TRBJ2-7,many,.,15,TGTGCCAGCAGTTCTATTTGGCAGGTCGCCTACGAGCAGTACTTC,CASSSIWQVAYEQYF
TRBV3-1,TRBJ1-6,many,TRBD1,15,TGTGCCAGCAGCCAGACGACAGGGGGAAGGTCACCCCTCCACTTT,CASSQTTGGRSPLHF
TRBV7-3,TRBJ2-2,few,.,15,TGTGCCAGCAGCTTGGTAGCGAGCTACACCGGGGAGCTGTTTTTT,CASSLVASYTGELFF
TRBV18,TRBJ2-5,few,TRBD2,17,TGTGCCAGCTCACCCCTTTCCCGACTAGCGGACCAAGAGACCCAGTACTTC,CASSPLSRLADQETQYF
TRBV4-2,TRBJ2-1,.,.,15,TGTGCCAGCAGCCAAGATCCCCCAACCTACAATGAGCAGTTCTTC,CASSQDPPTYNEQFF
TRBV28,TRBJ2-3,few,TRBD2,17,TGTGCCAACAGCGGAGCGGGAGTTATAGCCCTCCCAGATACGCAGTATTTT,CANSGAGVIALPDTQYF
TRBV28,TRBJ1-1,many,.,15,TGTGCCAGCAGTTTATCAGGGCTACCGAACACTGAAGCTTTCTTT,CASSLSGLPNTEAFF
TRBV6-2/TRBV6-3,TRBJ2-7,.,TRBD2,16,TGTGCCAGCAGCCTACTAGCGGGAGAGGGGGACTACGAGCAGTACTTC,CASSLLAGEGDYEQYF
TRBV15,TRBJ1-2,.,.,16,TGTGCCACCAGCAGGGGTAACGAAGGGTTTGACTATGGCTACACCTTC,CATSRGNEGFDYGYTF
TRBV12-3/TRBV12-4,TRBJ1-1,many,.,13,TGTGCCAGCACCAACCCGGGGGGCACTGAAGCTTTCTTT,CASTNPGGTEAFF
TRBV2,TRBJ2-5,.,.,11,TGTGCCAGCAGGGGGCCGGAGACCCAGTACTTC,CASRGPETQYF
TRBV20-1,TRBJ1-1,many,.,14,TGCAGTGCTAGAGCCGACAGTTCGAACACTGAAGCTTTCTTT,CSARADSSNTEAFF
TRBV6-2/TRBV6-3,TRBJ1-4,few,.,15,TGTGCCAGCAGTTACAGGGATTCAACTAATGAAAAACTGTTTTTT,CASSYRDSTNEKLFF
TRBV12-3/TRBV12-4,TRBJ1-5,many,.,13,TGTGCCAGCACGGAGGGCTACAATCAGCCCCAGCATTTT,CASTEGYNQPQHF
TRBV28,TRBJ2-3,many,.,12,TGTGCCAGCAGTCAACTCCGAGATACGCAGTATTTT,CASSQLRDTQYF
TRBV6-2/TRBV6-3,TRBJ2-1,many,TRBD2,19,TGTGCCAGCAGTTACTTAACTAGCGGGAGGTCAAGCTCCTACAATGAGCAGTTCTTC,CASSYLTSGRSSSYNEQFF
TRBV4-1,TRBJ1-1,few,.,15,TGCGCCAGCAGCCCGCGTGAGGGTGGGGGGACTGAAGCTTTCTTT,CASSPREGGGTEAFF
TRBV13,TRBJ2-1,few,.,14,TGTGCCAGCAGCAAAGGGGGTCAAAGATATGAGCAGTTCTTC,CASSKGGQRYEQFF
TRBV29-1,TRBJ2-5,many,.,12,TGCAGCTCCCGCGCTGGGCAAGAGACCCAGTACTTC,CSSRAGQETQYF
TRBV7-9,TRBJ2-1,few,TRBD2,16,TGTGCCAGCAGCTTAGGGCGGGGGGGCGAACACAATGAGCAGTTCTTC,CASSLGRGGEHNEQFF